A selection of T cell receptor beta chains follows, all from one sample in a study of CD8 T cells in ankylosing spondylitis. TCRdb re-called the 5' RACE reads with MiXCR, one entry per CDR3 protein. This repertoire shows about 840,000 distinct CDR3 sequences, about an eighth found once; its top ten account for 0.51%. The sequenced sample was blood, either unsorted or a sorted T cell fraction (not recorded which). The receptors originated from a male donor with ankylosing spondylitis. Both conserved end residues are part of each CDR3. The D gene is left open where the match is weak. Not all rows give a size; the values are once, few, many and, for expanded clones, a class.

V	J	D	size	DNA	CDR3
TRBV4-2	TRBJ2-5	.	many	TGTGCCAGCAGCCAAGTAGGGGGGCAAGAGACCCAGTACTTC	CASSQVGGQETQYF
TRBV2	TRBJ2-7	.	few	TGTGCCAGCCATCGAGGGCTTGGGTCCTACGAGCAGTACTTC	CASHRGLGSYEQYF
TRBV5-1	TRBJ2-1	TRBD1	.	TGCGCCAGCAGCTCCTTGGCGGGACAGGTCTACAATGAGCAGTTCTTC	CASSSLAGQVYNEQFF
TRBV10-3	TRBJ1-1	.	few	TGTGCCATCAGTGAGTCTGGGAACACTGAAGCTTTCTTT	CAISESGNTEAFF
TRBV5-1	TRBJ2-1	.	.	TGCGCCAGCAGCGAGGGGACATCCCTTGTTGAGCAGTTCTTC	CASSEGTSLVEQFF
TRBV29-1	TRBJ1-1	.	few	TGCAGCGTTGCTTTGAGGGCGCGAAGCACTGAAGCTTTCTTT	CSVALRARSTEAFF
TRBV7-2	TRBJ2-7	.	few	TGTGCCAGCAGCTCAAGACAACTTCCCGAGCAGTACTTC	CASSSRQLPEQYF
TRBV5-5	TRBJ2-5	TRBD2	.	TGTGCCAGCAGCTTAGTTTTCGGGAGGTTCCGAGAGACCCAGTACTTC	CASSLVFGRFRETQYF
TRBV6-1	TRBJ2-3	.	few	TGTGCCAGCAGTGAAGGAGTACCGAGGACAGATACGCAGTATTTT	CASSEGVPRTDTQYF
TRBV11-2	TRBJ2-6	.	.	TGTGCCAGCAGCTTAGTTCGAGGGAGTGGGGCCAACGTCCTGACTTTC	CASSLVRGSGANVLTF
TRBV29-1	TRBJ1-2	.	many	TGCAGCGCCGAGGGGGGACCTTATGGCTACACCTTC	CSAEGGPYGYTF
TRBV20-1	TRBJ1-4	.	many	TGCAGTGCTAGGAGGCCTGAAAAACTGTTTTTT	CSARRPEKLFF
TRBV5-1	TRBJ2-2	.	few	TGCGCCAGCAGAGATCCCCAGGGGTCTGGGGAGCTGTTTTTT	CASRDPQGSGELFF
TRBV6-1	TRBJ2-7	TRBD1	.	TGTGCCAGCAGCCGACAGGGGATCTCCTACGAGCAGTACTTC	CASSRQGISYEQYF
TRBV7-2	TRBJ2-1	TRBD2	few	TGTGCCAGCAGCCCCCTCAGGTCCGGGGGGAATGAGCAGTTCTTC	CASSPLRSGGNEQFF
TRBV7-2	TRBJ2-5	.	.	TGTGCCAGCAGCTTAGGATTAAGAGAGGAGACCCAGTACTTC	CASSLGLREETQYF
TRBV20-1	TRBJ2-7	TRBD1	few	TGCAGTGCCCCCGACAGGGGTACGGGCTACGAGCAGTACTTC	CSAPDRGTGYEQYF
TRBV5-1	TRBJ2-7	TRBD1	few	TGCGCCAGCAGCTTGGGGGTGGACAGGGTGGTCTACGAGCAGTACTTC	CASSLGVDRVVYEQYF
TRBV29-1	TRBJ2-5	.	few	TGCAGCGTTTTTCAAGACTCCAGGGTGGAGACCCAGTACTTC	CSVFQDSRVETQYF
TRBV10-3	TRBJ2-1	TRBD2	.	TGTGCCATCAGTCCTGGACTAGTAGGGAACAATGAGCAGTTCTTC	CAISPGLVGNNEQFF
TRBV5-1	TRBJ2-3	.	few	TGCGCCAGCACGACCGGGGGCGGCTACCTTGGCACAGATACGCAGTATTTT	CASTTGGGYLGTDTQYF
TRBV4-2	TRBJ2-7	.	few	TGTGCCAGCAGCCAAGATATCCGCAGAGAGCAGTACTTC	CASSQDIRREQYF
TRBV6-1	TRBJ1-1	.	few	TGTGCCAGCAGTGAGGGGGGGCACACTGAAGCTTTCTTT	CASSEGGHTEAFF
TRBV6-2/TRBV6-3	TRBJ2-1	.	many	TGTGCCAGCAGTTGGGCCAGGCTCGTTGTAAATGAGCAGTTCTTC	CASSWARLVVNEQFF
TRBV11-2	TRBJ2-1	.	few	TGTGCCAGCAGCTTAGTTATGGGCGGCGGTCCCGGAGATGAGCAGTTCTTC	CASSLVMGGGPGDEQFF
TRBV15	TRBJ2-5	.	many	TGTGCCACCAGCAGAGATCGGAGGGTCCAAGAGACCCAGTACTTC	CATSRDRRVQETQYF